This TCR beta chain was identified in a study of lymphopenia after photon versus proton radiotherapy. Study-level points and caveats: Relative stability marked proton patients; photon patients lost diversity and naive cells. After lymphocyte nadir, photon-treated repertoires showed oligoclonal expansion, especially CD8+ Temra.

TCRdb's copy holds only in-frame clones and misses some; the assay was immunoSEQ multiplex PCR. The data show fewer than 30,000 clones, around 86% seen once. Trimming removed 5 bases at V and 3 bases at J, with 8 bases between. Per germline, CDR1 SEHNR and CDR2 FQNEAQ (reference sequence). This CDR3 comprises 12 residues. This clone was seen only a few times. What it binds is not known. Other DNA sequences in this specimen translate into the identical CDR3. The TCR originated in a woman between 45 and 60 years old with pancreatic cancer. The material was peripheral blood, obtained from a patient treated with photon-based radiotherapy. This sequence joins TRBV7-9 and TRBJ2-7; D ambiguous. CDR3 nucleotides: TGTGCCAGCAGCGGCCGTAGCTACGAGCAGTACTTC. This sequence encodes CASSGRSYEQYF.